The entry below describes one T cell receptor (beta chain). What it binds is unknown. The data were obtained in a study of cytotoxic CD8 clonotypes in ibrutinib-treated CLL. Study background: IGHV unmutated 17 to 18; relapsed/refractory approximately 10; treatment-naive roughly 15. Study-wide results and caveats: Clonality (at baseline) was higher than in age-matched healthy donors and tracked circulating CD8+ T-cell counts.

Only in-frame clones appear in the TCRdb table, and some are missing; sequencing was by immunoSEQ multiplex PCR. The sample records under 200,000 clones, approximately 80% being singletons. The source was PBMCs, collected after 24 months of ibrutinib treatment. The TCR originated in a human donor with chronic lymphocytic leukemia.

The CDR3 spells CASRTGQGTEAFF. Written as DNA, the CDR3 is TGTGCCAGTAGAACAGGACAGGGGACTGAAGCTTTCTTT. The chain couples TRBV19 to TRBJ1-1; 9 nucleotides align to TRBD1. V shed 6 bases, J shed 5 bases, and the junction held 4 bases outside the gene matches. Germline CDR1 is LNHDA and CDR2 is SQIVND (reference sequence). This CDR3 contains 13 residues.